This TCR beta chain was sequenced during a study of CD8+CD57+ T cells in acquired aplastic anemia. Whole-study context: The DNA of sorted CD4+ and CD8+ cells averaged roughly 3.2 ug. General study points: Comparison of patients with controls identified twenty-nine shared CD8+ CDR3 sequences. With respect to CD8+ Simpson's diversity, patients and controls did not differ significantly.

Per germline, CDR1 SEHNR and CDR2 FQNEAQ (reference sequence). V was trimmed by 0 bases and J by 0 bases, leaving 14 bases between them. This CDR3 has 18 residues. This clonotype appeared many times. The antigen remains unidentified. TCR beta VDJ combinations and CDR3 sequences were profiled from genomic DNA. In TCRdb, the reads were re-called with MiXCR into one record per CDR3 protein. The sample holds about 180,000 distinct CDR3 sequences, approximately 48% seen once. Patients selected for sequencing had displayed CD8+CD57+ cell expansion by flow cytometry. Severe acquired aplastic anemia was present in every patient.

Sequencing was done on a sample of sorted CD4+, CD8+, or CD8+CD57+ T cells (not recorded which) from PBMCs. This clonotype was sampled from a human donor with aplastic anemia. The chain combines TRBV7-9 with TRBJ2-2; D ambiguous. In DNA, the CDR3 is TGTGCCAGCAGCTTAGCCCGTTTGACAAGTGCGAACACCGGGGAGCTGTTTTTT. This encodes CASSLARLTSANTGELFF.